The rows below give T cell receptor beta chains drawn from one sample of a study of early T cells in non-severe SARS-CoV-2 infection. TCRdb fed the 5' RACE reads into MiXCR, producing one record per CDR3 protein. The data show some 91,000 distinct CDR3 sequences, 15% seen once. Material: whole blood. These TCRs come from an adult who was a healthcare worker with PCR-confirmed SARS-CoV-2 infection or an uninfected control (not recorded which). Both conserved end residues are trimmed from each CDR3. Fields, in order: J gene, V gene, D gene, CDR3 protein. D genes are given only for firm matches.

TRBJ2-2	TRBV7-2	NA	ASSLGRSTGELF
TRBJ2-2	TRBV5-4	TRBD1	ASRTGRSTGELF
TRBJ2-7	TRBV28	NA	ASPPRTGFFSSEQY
TRBJ2-1	TRBV12-3/TRBV12-4	NA	ASSVQGLAQF
TRBJ1-2	TRBV5-1	NA	ASRAMGGYT
TRBJ2-1	TRBV14	TRBD1	ASSQVKGAMGNEQF
TRBJ1-1	TRBV12-3/TRBV12-4	NA	ASSVRAGANTEAF
TRBJ2-3	TRBV4-1	NA	ASSQPGTDTQY
TRBJ1-6	TRBV7-9	NA	ASSSGKAYNSPLH
TRBJ1-3	TRBV9	NA	ASSPRGLGGNTIY
TRBJ1-2	TRBV20-1	TRBD1	SARGQPSSFNYGYT
TRBJ2-1	TRBV27	TRBD2	ASSHGSSGGVYNEQF
TRBJ2-2	TRBV15	NA	ATGSRNTGELF
TRBJ2-3	TRBV6-6	TRBD1	ASSFDRGTDTQY
TRBJ2-7	TRBV11-2	NA	ASSPPAERQY
TRBJ2-7	TRBV13	TRBD2	ASSRLAGPYEQY
TRBJ2-1	TRBV9	NA	ASSVDPRSDEQF
TRBJ2-3	TRBV28	NA	ASSLMGDTQY
TRBJ1-1	TRBV20-1	NA	SANSPEAF
TRBJ1-1	TRBV7-8	NA	ASSYKAGEAF
TRBJ2-2	TRBV5-5	TRBD1	ASSRGQGTNTGELF
TRBJ2-7	TRBV20-1	TRBD1	SGGGQGPYEQY
TRBJ2-2	TRBV15	NA	ATSRARAGELF
TRBJ2-1	TRBV11-1	TRBD1	ASSLPPTGGYNEQF
TRBJ2-7	TRBV20-1	TRBD1	SASDRGKQY
TRBJ2-7	TRBV28	TRBD2	ASSQRGLALYEQY
TRBJ2-1	TRBV20-1	NA	SATPRASTSYNEQF
TRBJ2-7	TRBV20-1	TRBD2	SAGRNPYEQY
TRBJ2-7	TRBV4-1	TRBD1	ASSQPDRGPYEQY
TRBJ2-1	TRBV6-5	NA	ASSYSLGYYNEQF
TRBJ2-2	TRBV5-6	TRBD2	ASSFGVAGNTGELF
TRBJ2-4	TRBV7-2	NA	ASSLSVWAIGNIQY
TRBJ2-3	TRBV6-2/TRBV6-3	TRBD2	ASSYSSGETDTQY
TRBJ1-1	TRBV28	NA	ASGASSMNTEAF
TRBJ2-5	TRBV5-1	TRBD1	ASSPGTGGLGTQY
TRBJ2-5	TRBV6-5	NA	ASSAPPGTQY
TRBJ2-7	TRBV15	NA	ATSRQGRDEQY
TRBJ2-2	TRBV7-2	NA	ASSLTKTSTGELF
TRBJ2-3	TRBV6-2/TRBV6-3	NA	ASSYSMSYTDTQY
TRBJ1-6	TRBV30	NA	AWTASSYNSPLH
TRBJ1-2	TRBV3-1	NA	ASSRGEGNGYT
TRBJ2-5	TRBV6-2/TRBV6-3	NA	ASFSWTPQETQY
TRBJ2-5	TRBV3-1	TRBD1	ASSHFRDRQETQY
TRBJ2-7	TRBV28	TRBD1	ASSLLTGDEQY
TRBJ1-5	TRBV7-9	NA	ASSYPDQPQH
TRBJ2-7	TRBV20-1	TRBD2	SVAGEGHEQY
TRBJ1-2	TRBV11-2	NA	ASSLGFGYT